The clone carrying this TCR beta chain was picked up a small number of times. The data derive from a study of cytotoxic CD8 clonotypes in ibrutinib-treated CLL. CDR1 and CDR2 from the germline V gene are SNHLY and FYNNEI. Trimming took off 2 bases at V and 0 bases at J, with 14 bases between the two ends. The CDR3 loop spans 17 amino acids. TCRdb keeps only in-frame clones here, not all; method: immunoSEQ multiplex PCR. The sample has 300,000 or so clones; around 66% are singletons. The rearrangement links TRBV2 to TRBJ1-5, with D perhaps TRBD1 (6 bases). The clonotype was recovered from a human donor with chronic lymphocytic leukemia. The source material was PBMCs, sampled after 36 months of ibrutinib treatment. This chain's CDR3 is CASSERPGVLSNQPQHF. Here the CDR3 DNA reads TGTGCCAGCAGTGAACGGCCAGGGGTCCTTAGCAATCAGCCCCAGCATTTT.